A selection of T cell receptor beta chains follows, all from one sample in a study of early T cells in non-severe SARS-CoV-2 infection. TCRdb itself ran the 5' RACE reads through MiXCR, one entry per CDR3 protein. The data show some 44,000 distinct CDR3 sequences, about 6% seen once. The material sequenced was whole blood, taken at baseline. These receptors originate from an adult who was a healthcare worker with PCR-confirmed SARS-CoV-2 infection or an uninfected control (not recorded which). The conserved cysteine and the conserved F or W are not part of the CDR3 here. The order of the fields is CDR3 protein, V gene.

cdr3_aa: ASSLKSSASSTDTQY; v_call: TRBV5-6
cdr3_aa: ASSGALDRGLRDQPQH; v_call: TRBV6-1
cdr3_aa: ASSLPGLVGSPLH; v_call: TRBV11-2
cdr3_aa: ASSLDLGQPYEQY; v_call: TRBV11-2
cdr3_aa: AWSVRNNQPQH; v_call: TRBV30
cdr3_aa: ASSDPKGGAWTDTQY; v_call: TRBV2
cdr3_aa: ASSQDSPGGPKNIQY; v_call: TRBV4-2
cdr3_aa: ASRNLRVSQETQY; v_call: TRBV27
cdr3_aa: ASSNGRAGETQY; v_call: TRBV18
cdr3_aa: ASSLSWGAGQPQH; v_call: TRBV12-3/TRBV12-4
cdr3_aa: ASSSTGASSYNSPLH; v_call: TRBV7-9
cdr3_aa: ASSSRTGGSGNTIY; v_call: TRBV10-2